These 2 T cell receptor beta chains originate from one sample sequenced in a study of CD8+ T cells in alopecia areata. Investigators isolated RNA and reverse transcribed it into cDNA to act as the sequencing template. The data were produced by immunoSEQ multiplex PCR, yet TCRdb's version contains in-frame clones alone and is incomplete. The sample yields 90,000 or so clones, 44% seen once. The treatment: oral pan-JAK inhibitor, 5-10 mg twice daily. Source: CD8+ T cells sorted from blood, taken at week 24, from a patient treated with tofacitinib. These receptors came from a human donor with alopecia areata.

The chain has TRBV15 and TRBJ1-1, with unresolved D. The CDR3 contains 14 residues. From germline, CDR1 is LNHNV and CDR2 YYDKDF (reference sequence). The V gene lost 0 bases and the J gene lost 3 bases, with 8 bases spanning the gap. In nucleotides, the CDR3 is TGTGCCACCAGCAGAGATCCAGGATACACTGAAGCTTTCTTT. It encodes CATSRDPGYTEAFF.

V is TRBV27 and J is TRBJ2-3; 7 bases fit TRBD1. Trimming removed 5 bases from V and 4 bases from J; junction bases left unmatched: 6. Germline V CDR1 and CDR2: MNHEY, SMNVEV (reference sequence). The CDR3 length is 14 residues. The CDR3 loop reads CASSDGQDADTQYF. CDR3 DNA: TGTGCCAGCAGTGACGGACAGGACGCAGATACGCAGTATTTT.